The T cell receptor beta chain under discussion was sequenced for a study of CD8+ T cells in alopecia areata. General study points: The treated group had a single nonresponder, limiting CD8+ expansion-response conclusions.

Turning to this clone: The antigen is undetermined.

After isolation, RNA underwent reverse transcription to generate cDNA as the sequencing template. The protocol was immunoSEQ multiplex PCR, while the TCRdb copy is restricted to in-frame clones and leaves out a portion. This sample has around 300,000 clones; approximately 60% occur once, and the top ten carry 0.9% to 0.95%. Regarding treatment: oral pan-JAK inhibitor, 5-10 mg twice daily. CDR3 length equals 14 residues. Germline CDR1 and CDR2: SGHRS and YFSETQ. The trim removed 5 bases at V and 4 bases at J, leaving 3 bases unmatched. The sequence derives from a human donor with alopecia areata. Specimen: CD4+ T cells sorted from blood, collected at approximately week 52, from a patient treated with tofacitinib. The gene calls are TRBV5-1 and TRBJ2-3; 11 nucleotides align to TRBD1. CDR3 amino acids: CASRTGQGADTQYF. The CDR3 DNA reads TGCGCCAGCAGAACGGGACAGGGGGCAGATACGCAGTATTTT.